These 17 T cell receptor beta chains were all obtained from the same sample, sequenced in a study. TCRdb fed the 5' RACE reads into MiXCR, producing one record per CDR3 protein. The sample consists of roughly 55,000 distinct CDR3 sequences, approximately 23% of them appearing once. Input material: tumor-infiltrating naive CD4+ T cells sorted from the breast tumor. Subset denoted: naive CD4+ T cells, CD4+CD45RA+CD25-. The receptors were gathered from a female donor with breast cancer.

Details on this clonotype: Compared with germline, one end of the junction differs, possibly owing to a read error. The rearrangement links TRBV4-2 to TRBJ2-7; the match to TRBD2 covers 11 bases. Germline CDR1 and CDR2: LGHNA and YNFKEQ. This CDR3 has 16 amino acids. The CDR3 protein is CASSKGLAEWSYERYF. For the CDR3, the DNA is TGTGCCAGCAGCAAGGGACTAGCGGAATGGTCCTACGAGCGGTACTTC.

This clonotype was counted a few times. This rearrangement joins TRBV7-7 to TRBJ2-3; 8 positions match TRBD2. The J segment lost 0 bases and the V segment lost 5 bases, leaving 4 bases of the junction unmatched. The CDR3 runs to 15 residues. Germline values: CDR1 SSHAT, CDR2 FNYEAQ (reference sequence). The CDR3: CASSRSGSSTDTQYF. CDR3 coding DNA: TGTGCCAGCAGCCGAAGCGGGAGTAGCACAGATACGCAGTATTTT.

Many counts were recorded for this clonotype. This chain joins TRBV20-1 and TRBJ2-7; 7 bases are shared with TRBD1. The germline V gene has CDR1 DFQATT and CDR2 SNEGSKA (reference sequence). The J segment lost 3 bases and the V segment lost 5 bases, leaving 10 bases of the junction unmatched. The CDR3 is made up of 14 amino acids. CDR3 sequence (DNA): TGCAGTGCTTCGACAGGGCTGTTTCTCTACGAGCAGTACTTC. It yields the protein CSASTGLFLYEQYF.

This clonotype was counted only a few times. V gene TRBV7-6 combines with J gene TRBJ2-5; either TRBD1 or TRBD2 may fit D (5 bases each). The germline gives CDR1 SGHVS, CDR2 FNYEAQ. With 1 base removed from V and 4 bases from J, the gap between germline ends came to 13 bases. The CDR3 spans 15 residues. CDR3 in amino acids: CASSLVLGDGETQYF. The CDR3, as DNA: TGTGCCAGCAGCTTAGTTCTGGGGGATGGAGAGACCCAGTACTTC.

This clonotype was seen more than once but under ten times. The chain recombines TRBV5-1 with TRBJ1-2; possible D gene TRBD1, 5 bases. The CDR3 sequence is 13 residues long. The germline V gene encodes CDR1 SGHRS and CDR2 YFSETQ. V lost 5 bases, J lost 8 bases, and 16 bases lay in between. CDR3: CASSWAGRNGYTF. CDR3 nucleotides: TGCGCCAGCAGTTGGGCAGGGCGAAACGGCTACACCTTC.

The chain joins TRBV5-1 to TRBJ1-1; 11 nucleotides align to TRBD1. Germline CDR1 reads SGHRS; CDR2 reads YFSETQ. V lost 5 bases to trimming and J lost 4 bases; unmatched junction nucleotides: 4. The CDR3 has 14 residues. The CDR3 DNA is TGCGCCAGCAGGACCGGGACAGGGGGCACTGAAGCTTTCTTT. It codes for CASRTGTGGTEAFF.

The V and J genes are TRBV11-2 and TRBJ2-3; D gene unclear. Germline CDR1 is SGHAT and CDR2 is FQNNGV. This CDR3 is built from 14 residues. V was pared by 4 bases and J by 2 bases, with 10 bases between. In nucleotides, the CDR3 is TGTGCCAGCAGCTACCACACCCCCACAGATACGCAGTATTTT. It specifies CASSYHTPTDTQYF.

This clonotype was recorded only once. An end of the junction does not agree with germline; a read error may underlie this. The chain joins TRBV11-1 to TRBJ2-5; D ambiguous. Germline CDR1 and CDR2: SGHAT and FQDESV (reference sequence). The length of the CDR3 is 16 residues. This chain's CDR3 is CASSLHPPRTQKTQYF. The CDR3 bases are TGCGCCAGCAGCTTACATCCCCCACGGACCCAAAAGACCCAGTACTTC.

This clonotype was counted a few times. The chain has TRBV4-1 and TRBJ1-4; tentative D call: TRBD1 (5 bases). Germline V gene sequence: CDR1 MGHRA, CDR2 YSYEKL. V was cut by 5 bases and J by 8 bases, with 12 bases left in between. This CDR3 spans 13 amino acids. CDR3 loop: CASSTTRGEKLFF. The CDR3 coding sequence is TGCGCCAGCAGCACGACCCGGGGGGAAAAACTGTTTTTT.

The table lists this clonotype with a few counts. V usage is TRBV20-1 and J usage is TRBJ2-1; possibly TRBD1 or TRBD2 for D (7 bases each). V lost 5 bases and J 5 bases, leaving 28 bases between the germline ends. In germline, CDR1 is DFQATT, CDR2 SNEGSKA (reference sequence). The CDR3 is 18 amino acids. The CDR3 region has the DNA TGCAGTGCTCCGACAGGGTTGTGGGCGGGAGACCCCAACAATGAGCAGTTCTTC. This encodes CSAPTGLWAGDPNNEQFF.

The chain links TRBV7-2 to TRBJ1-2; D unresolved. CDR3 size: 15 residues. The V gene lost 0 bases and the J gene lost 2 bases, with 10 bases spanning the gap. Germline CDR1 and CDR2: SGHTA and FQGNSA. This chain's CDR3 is CASSLAIGRNYGYTF. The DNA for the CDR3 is TGTGCCAGCAGCTTAGCTATTGGGAGAAACTATGGCTACACCTTC.

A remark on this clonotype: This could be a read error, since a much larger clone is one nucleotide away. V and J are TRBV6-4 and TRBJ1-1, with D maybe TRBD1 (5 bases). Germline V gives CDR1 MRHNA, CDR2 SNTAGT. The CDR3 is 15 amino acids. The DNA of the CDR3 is TGTGCCAGCAGTGACCGAGAGGCAGGGAACCCTGAAGCTTTCTTT. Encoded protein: CASSDREAGNPEAFF.

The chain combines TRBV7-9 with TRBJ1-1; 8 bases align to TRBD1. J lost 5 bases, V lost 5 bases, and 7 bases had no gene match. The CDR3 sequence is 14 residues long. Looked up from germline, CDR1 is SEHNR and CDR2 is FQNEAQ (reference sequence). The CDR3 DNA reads TGTGCCAGCAGCCCCCAGGGGGCGGGTACTGAAGCTTTCTTT. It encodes CASSPQGAGTEAFF.

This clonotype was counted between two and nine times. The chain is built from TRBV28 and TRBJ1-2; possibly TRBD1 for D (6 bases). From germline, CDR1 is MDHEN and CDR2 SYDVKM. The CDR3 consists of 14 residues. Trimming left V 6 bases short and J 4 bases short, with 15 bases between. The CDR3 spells CASSPGDPLYGYTF. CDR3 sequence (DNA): TGTGCCAGCAGCCCAGGGGACCCGCTCTATGGCTACACCTTC.

The CDR3: CASSLGNLAGGATGELFF. The CDR3 DNA is TGTGCCAGCAGCTTAGGCAACCTAGCGGGAGGGGCCACCGGGGAGCTGTTTTTT. The chain recombines TRBV7-2 with TRBJ2-2; 12 positions match TRBD2. J gave up 4 bases and V 1 base, and 7 bases lay outside the gene matches. The CDR3 has 18 amino acids. The V gene's germline CDR1 is SGHTA and CDR2 FQGNSA.

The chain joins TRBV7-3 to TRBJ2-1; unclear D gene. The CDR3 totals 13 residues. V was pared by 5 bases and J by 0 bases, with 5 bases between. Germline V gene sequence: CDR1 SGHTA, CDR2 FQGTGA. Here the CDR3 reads CASSLSSYNEQFF. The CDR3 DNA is TGTGCCAGCAGCCTAAGCTCCTACAATGAGCAGTTCTTC.

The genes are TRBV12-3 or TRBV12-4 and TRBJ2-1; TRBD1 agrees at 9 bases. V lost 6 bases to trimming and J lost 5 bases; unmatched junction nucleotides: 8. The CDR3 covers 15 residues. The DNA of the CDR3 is TGTGCCAGCAGGAGAACAGGGGGCACACACAATGAGCAGTTCTTC. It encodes CASRRTGGTHNEQFF.